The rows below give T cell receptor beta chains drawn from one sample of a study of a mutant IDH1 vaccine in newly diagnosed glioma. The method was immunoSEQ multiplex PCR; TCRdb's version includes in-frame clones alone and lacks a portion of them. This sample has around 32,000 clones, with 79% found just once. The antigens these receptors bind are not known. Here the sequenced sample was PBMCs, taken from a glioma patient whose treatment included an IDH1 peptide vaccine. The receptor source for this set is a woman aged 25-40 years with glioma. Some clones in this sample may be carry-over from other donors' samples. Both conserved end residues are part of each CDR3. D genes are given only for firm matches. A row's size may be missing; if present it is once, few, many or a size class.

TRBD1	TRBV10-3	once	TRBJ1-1	CAIRESGTGKMNTEAFF	TGTGCCATCAGGGAATCCGGGACAGGGAAGATGAACACTGAAGCTTTCTTT
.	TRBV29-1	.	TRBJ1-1	CSVASELMNTEAFF	TGCAGCGTCGCATCTGAGTTAATGAACACTGAAGCTTTCTTT
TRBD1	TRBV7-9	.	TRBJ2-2	CAIQLLQGAVDVNEGELFF	TGTGCCATCCAACTACTGCAGGGGGCGGTGGATGTTAATGAGGGGGAGCTGTTTTTT
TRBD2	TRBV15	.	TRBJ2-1	CATSSPSGVGFSYNEQFF	TGTGCCACCAGCAGCCCTAGCGGAGTGGGGTTCTCCTACAATGAGCAGTTCTTC
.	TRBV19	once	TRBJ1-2	CASSIEKFWHGYTF	TGTGCCAGTAGTATAGAGAAGTTTTGGCATGGCTACACCTTC
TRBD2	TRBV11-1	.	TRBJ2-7	CASSLTSGSFSYEQYF	TGTGCCAGCAGCTTAACTAGCGGGAGCTTTTCCTACGAGCAGTACTTC
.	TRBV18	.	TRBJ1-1	CASSPIEGGTEAFF	TGTGCCAGCTCACCTATAGAGGGAGGCACTGAAGCTTTCTTT
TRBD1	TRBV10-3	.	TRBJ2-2	CATGGTGEIGELFF	TGTGCCACGGGTGGGACAGGGGAAATCGGGGAGCTGTTTTTT
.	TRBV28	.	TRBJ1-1	CASSSLNEAFF	TGTGCCAGCAGTTCGCTAAATGAAGCTTTCTTT
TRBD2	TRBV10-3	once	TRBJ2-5	CAISEGTSGKETQYF	TGTGCCATCAGTGAGGGGACTAGCGGTAAAGAGACCCAGTACTTC
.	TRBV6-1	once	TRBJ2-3	CASIVGRSFTDTQYF	TGTGCCAGCATAGTGGGACGCAGCTTCACAGATACGCAGTATTTT
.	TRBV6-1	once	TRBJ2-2	CASRRDNIGELFF	TGTGCCAGCCGGCGGGACAATATAGGGGAGCTGTTTTTT
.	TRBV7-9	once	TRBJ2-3	CASSSEPDTQYF	TGTGCCAGCAGCTCCGAGCCAGATACGCAGTATTTT
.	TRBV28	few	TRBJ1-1	CASSWGFPAEAFF	TGTGCCAGCAGTTGGGGCTTCCCCGCTGAAGCTTTCTTT
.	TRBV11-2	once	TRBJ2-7	CASSLVGGGYEQYF	TGTGCCAGCAGCTTAGTAGGCGGTGGCTACGAGCAGTACTTC
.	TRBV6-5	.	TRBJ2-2	CASSVQGPNTGELFF	TGTGCCAGCAGTGTTCAGGGGCCGAACACCGGGGAGCTGTTTTTT
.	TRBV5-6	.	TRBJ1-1	CASSLNRVVGTEAFF	TGTGCCAGCAGCTTAAACAGGGTGGTGGGCACTGAAGCTTTCTTT
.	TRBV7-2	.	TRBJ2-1	CASSLAHGPGHEQFF	TGTGCCAGCAGCTTAGCCCACGGACCGGGACATGAGCAGTTCTTC
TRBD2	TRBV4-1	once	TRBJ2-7	CASSRTLAGGGTYEQYF	TGCGCCAGCAGCCGCACACTAGCGGGAGGAGGAACCTACGAGCAGTACTTC
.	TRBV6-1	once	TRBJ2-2	CASSAYTGELFF	TGTGCCAGCAGTGCCTATACCGGGGAGCTGTTTTTT
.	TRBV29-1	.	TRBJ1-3	CSVRIRASNTIYF	TGCAGCGTTAGAATCAGGGCCTCAAACACCATATATTTT
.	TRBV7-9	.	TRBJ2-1	CASSRFRGDEQFF	TGTGCCAGCAGCCGATTCCGAGGGGATGAGCAGTTCTTC
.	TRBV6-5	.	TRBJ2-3	CASTGTRSGDTQYF	TGTGCCAGCACCGGGACCCGTTCCGGGGATACGCAGTATTTT
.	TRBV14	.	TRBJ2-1	CASSYPGNEQFF	TGTGCCAGCAGCTACCCAGGGAATGAGCAGTTCTTC
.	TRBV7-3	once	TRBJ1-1	CASSLTGRGGGEAFF	TGTGCCAGCAGCTTAACGGGCAGGGGAGGAGGTGAAGCTTTCTTT
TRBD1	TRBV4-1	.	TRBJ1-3	CASTLITGTGGSGNTIYF	TGCGCCAGCACCCTCATCACCGGGACAGGGGGCTCCGGAAACACCATATATTTT
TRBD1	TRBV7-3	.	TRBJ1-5	CAIFLEWSGTGANQPQHF	TGTGCCATCTTTTTAGAGTGGTCAGGGACAGGGGCCAATCAGCCCCAGCATTTT